This T cell receptor (beta chain) was obtained from a study of cytomegalovirus exposure and HLA in healthy donors. Study results and caveats: Cytomegalovirus status, reportedly, was diagnosed with high specificity and sensitivity by the classifier. Fewer N-insertions than the roughly 670-donor mean were reportedly shown by an Asian-associated ancestry cluster in a later analysis. It was assumed in the presence/absence analyses that sequencing depth was roughly uniform across donors.

Worth noting for this clone: Its target is not known.

The CDR3 consists of 14 residues. CDR1 and CDR2 (germline): SGHRS, YFSETQ. Trimming stripped 0 bases from V and 7 bases from J, with 13 bases between. Amplification used 60 Vbeta primers and 13 Jbeta primers. Here immunoSEQ multiplex PCR was the method, and the copy in TCRdb shows in-frame clones only, minus some. The sample consists of approximately 140,000 clones, 70% to 90% of them appearing once. Healthy donors of bone marrow made up the group. This chain links TRBV5-1 with TRBJ1-2; no clear D. Sequenced: PBMCs. This receptor was taken from a woman between 35 and 50 years old in good health and CMV-seronegative. The CDR3 nucleotides read TGCGCCAGCAGCTTGGCTGGGGAGGATCCTGGCTACACCTTC. Translating gives CASSLAGEDPGYTF.